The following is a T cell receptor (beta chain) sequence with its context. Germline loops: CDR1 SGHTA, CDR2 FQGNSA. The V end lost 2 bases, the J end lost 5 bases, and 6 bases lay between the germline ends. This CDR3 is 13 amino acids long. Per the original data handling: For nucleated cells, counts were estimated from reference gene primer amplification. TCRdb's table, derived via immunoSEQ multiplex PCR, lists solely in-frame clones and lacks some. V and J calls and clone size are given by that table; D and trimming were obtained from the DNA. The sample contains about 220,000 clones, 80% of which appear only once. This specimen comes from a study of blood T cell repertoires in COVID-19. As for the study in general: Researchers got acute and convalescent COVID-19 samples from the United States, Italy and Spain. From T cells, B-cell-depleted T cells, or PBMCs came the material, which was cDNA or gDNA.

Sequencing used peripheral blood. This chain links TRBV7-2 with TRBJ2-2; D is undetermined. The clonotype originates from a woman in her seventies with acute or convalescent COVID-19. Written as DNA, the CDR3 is TGTGCCAGCAGCTTACTAGTTACCGGGGAGCTGTTTTTT. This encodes CASSLLVTGELFF.